One and the same sample provided the 8 T cell receptor beta chains below, sequenced in a study of T cells in Graves' hyperthyroidism and ophthalmopathy. Template material for amplifying TCR beta CDR3 regions consisted of RNA transcripts. The HTBI primer set drove a first-round RT-PCR of the TCR CDR3. From the multiplex PCR reads, TCRdb called clonotypes with MiXCR, one entry per CDR3 protein. The sample holds approximately 360,000 distinct CDR3 sequences; approximately 14% are singletons and the top ten take about 30%. Sequenced sample: blood. Receptors originate from a woman aged 18 to 35 with Graves' hyperthyroidism that later progressed to Graves' ophthalmopathy.

This clonotype showed up many times. Here the CDR3 reads CSARATNTDTQYF. CDR3 sequence (DNA): TGCAGTGCTAGGGCCACTAATACAGATACGCAGTATTTT. The rearrangement uses TRBV20-1 and TRBJ2-3; no definite D call. The CDR3 is made up of 13 amino acids. Trimming pared 3 bases from V and 3 bases from J, leaving 10 bases between. The germline V gene encodes CDR1 DFQATT and CDR2 SNEGSKA (reference sequence).

The V call is TRBV7-2, the J call TRBJ2-3; D gene ambiguous. The CDR3 length is 15 residues. Per germline, CDR1 SGHTA and CDR2 FQGNSA. V was shortened by 2 bases and J by 1 base, with 10 bases between the two germline ends. The CDR3 coding sequence is TGTGCCAGCAGCTTATCTCCTAGGGGCACAGATACGCAGTATTTT. Protein product: CASSLSPRGTDTQYF. The full variable domain, its missing parts supplied by reference TRBV7-2 and TRBJ2-3, is GAGVSQSPSNKVTEKGKDVELRCDPISGHTALYWYRQSLGQGLEFLIYFQGNSAPDKSGLPSDRFSAERTGGSVSTLTIQRTQQEDSAVYLCASSLSPRGTDTQYFGPGTRLTVL.

This clonotype has at least ten counts. The chain recombines TRBV2 with TRBJ1-1; no definite D call. Between the trimmed V and J ends, which lost 6 bases and 1 base, there was a span of 12 bases. The CDR3 is made up of 14 amino acids. CDR1 is SNHLY and CDR2 is FYNNEI in the germline V gene. CDR3 loop: CASSWTPGNTEAFF. DNA of the CDR3: TGTGCCAGCAGCTGGACCCCAGGGAACACTGAAGCTTTCTTT.

The chain is built from TRBV27 and TRBJ1-6; D gene ambiguous. The CDR3 sequence is 14 residues long. Germline CDR1 and CDR2: MNHEY and SMNVEV (reference sequence). The germline V and J ends were trimmed by 3 bases and 12 bases, with 15 bases remaining between them. The CDR3 DNA reads TGTGCCAGCAGTTTTGGCAGTCCTTATAGACCCCTCCACTTT. It specifies CASSFGSPYRPLHF.

On this clonotype: This could be a read error, since a much larger clone is one nucleotide away. Here the CDR3 reads CASSSVSGRTYEQYF. The CDR3 DNA is TGTGCCAGCAGTTCTGTAAGCGGGAGGACTTACGAGCAGTACTTC. J is TRBJ2-7 and V is TRBV12-3 or TRBV12-4; 9 positions match TRBD2. The CDR3 is made up of 15 amino acids. Germline trimming cut 4 bases from V and 4 bases from J; bases unmatched to any gene: 8.

This clonotype was seen at least ten times. The chain couples TRBV6-1 to TRBJ1-1, with a weak D call TRBD1 (5 bases). V lost 10 bases and J lost 1, with 16 bases in between. Germline V gene lookup returns CDR1 MNHNS and CDR2 SASEGT. The CDR3 is 14 amino acids. The CDR3 nucleotides read TGTGCCACCATCCCCCGCAGGGCGAACACTGAAGCTTTCTTT. Its protein is CATIPRRANTEAFF.

The gene calls are TRBV5-1 and TRBJ2-7; D is unclear. The germline CDR1 and CDR2 sequences are SGHRS and YFSETQ. V lost 5 bases, J lost 3 bases, and 27 bases lay in between. The CDR3 runs to 18 residues. The CDR3: CASSGQQLRHREYYEQYF. The CDR3, as DNA: TGCGCCAGCAGTGGGCAACAGCTCAGACATCGAGAATACTACGAGCAGTACTTC.

This clonotype was observed many times. The chain combines TRBV7-2 with TRBJ2-3, with D uncertain. Trimming took 4 bases from V and 2 from J, leaving 7 bases between them. The V gene's germline CDR1 is SGHTA and CDR2 FQGNSA. This CDR3 is built from 13 residues. Written as DNA, the CDR3 is TGTGCCAGCAGCTCCAGAGTCACAGATACGCAGTATTTT. Translation: CASSSRVTDTQYF.